The entry below describes one T cell receptor (beta chain). Per the original data handling: For nucleated cells, counts were estimated from reference gene primer amplification. Here immunoSEQ multiplex PCR was the method, and the copy in TCRdb shows in-frame clones only, minus some. That table gives V, J and clone size, and the DNA gave D and trimming. Counted here are 310,000 or so clones, 85% to 90% occurring once; the ten biggest clones make up roughly 1.3%. The germline gives CDR1 LNHDA, CDR2 SQIVND (reference sequence). The length of the CDR3 is 12 residues. V was cut by 10 bases and J by 1 base, with 10 bases left in between. These data originate in a study of blood T cell repertoires in COVID-19. About the research overall: Samples taken during acute and convalescent COVID-19 were collected in the United States, Italy and Spain.

The chain combines TRBV19 with TRBJ1-1, with D possibly TRBD1 on 6 matching bases. Sequencing input: peripheral blood. This TCR was recovered from a man in his 70s with acute or convalescent COVID-19. The CDR3 here is CATGHRNTEAFF. In DNA form, the CDR3 reads TGTGCCACGGGACACCGGAACACTGAAGCTTTCTTT.